This T cell receptor (beta chain) is from a study of cytomegalovirus exposure and HLA in healthy donors. Broader study findings: A missense variant in DCLRE1C was later tied to TCR beta V- and J-gene trimming. Accounts indicate the classifier identified cytomegalovirus status with strong specificity and sensitivity.

V was clipped by 2 bases and J by 3 bases; unmatched bases: 17. CDR1 is MGHRA and CDR2 is YSYEKL in the germline V gene. This CDR3 is built from 19 residues. In the PCR, 60 Vbeta and 13 Jbeta primers were used. Assay used: immunoSEQ multiplex PCR; TCRdb lists only in-frame clones, some missing. The table shows some 110,000 clones, with around two thirds occurring only once. This clone has just a few counts. The antigen is not known. The source material was PBMCs. The sequence derives from a woman in her thirties or forties in good health and CMV-seropositive. This sequence joins TRBV4-1 and TRBJ2-5, with TRBD2 identical over 8 bases. CDR3: CASSQIPLRRGEREETQYF. The CDR3 region has the DNA TGCGCCAGCAGCCAAATCCCCCTTCGGCGGGGGGAAAGGGAAGAGACCCAGTACTTC.